This T cell receptor (beta chain) came from a study of blood T cell repertoires in COVID-19 (dated by TCRdb to 2018 to 2021). Regarding the study in general: Samples covering the acute and convalescent phases of COVID-19 were provided by collaborators in the United States, Italy and Spain. Where available, HLA class I and class II types were obtained from metadata supplied by the sample provider rather than from assay-based typing. Sample metadata almost always included a de-identified subject ID, COVID-19 status, age in years and sex. Samples came from the ongoing ImmuneRACE study (first 160 participants) plus 1,254 subjects from 6 global collaborators. The repertoires were made available in a free public database intended to serve as a resource for research on the immune response to SARS-CoV-2. The material from the prospective study consisted of cDNA or gDNA derived from T cells, B-cell-depleted T cells, or PBMCs. Deeply sampled blood TCRbeta repertoires from subjects exposed to, actively infected with, or recovered from COVID-19 were included in the dataset. Study-wide conclusions, independent of this receptor: The amount of clinical and demographic metadata varied by source and participant and was provided uncurated.

Whole blood was collected in K2EDTA tubes by collaborating institutions according to the institutions' own protocols. For TCRbeta analysis, collaborator samples were shipped as frozen whole blood, as isolated PBMCs, or as DNA extracted from either sample type. The CDR3 covers 14 residues, taking in both the cysteine and the phenylalanine. The only DNA kept is the CDR3, 42 bases in frame from the first base. V loses 3 bases, J loses 3 bases, and the germline ends lie 8 bases apart. Based on the germline V gene (reference sequence), the CDR1 and CDR2 sequences are LGHDT and YNNKEL. Remarks on this clone: Its antigen is currently not known. No qualities accompany the bases; no much larger clone lies one base away.

The immunoSEQ Assay, a bias-controlled multiplex PCR, was used to amplify TCRbeta CDR3 regions from genomic DNA. The published analysis was carried out like this. Nucleated cell counts per sample were estimated from amplification of reference gene primers within the assay. Sequence reads were collapsed and filtered to measure the absolute abundance of every unique TCRbeta CDR3 rearrangement. For each sample, productive Simpson clonality was calculated as the square root of Simpson's diversity index over productive rearrangements. The source is immuneACCESS, and TCRdb retained only in-frame sequences with V and J called. Part of the clones is not carried over; for the studies checked, unresolved V genes explain less than half of this, and the remainder is unexplained. That table supplies the V and J calls and clone size; D and trimming were determined from the DNA. The sample data list around 130,000 clones, and over 70% of these were observed just once. The ten largest clones represent over 15% of the sample.

The sequence came from an older man with acute or convalescent COVID-19. This sequence uses TRBV3-1 (or the pseudogene TRBV3-2) and TRBJ1-4; the D gene cannot be named for sure. What was sequenced was peripheral blood. In nucleotide form, the sequence is TGTGCCAGCAGCCATGGTCAGTCTAATGAAAAACTGTTTTTT. The encoded protein is CASSHGQSNEKLFF.